This TCR beta chain is from a study of T-cell reconstitution after alpha-beta-depleted transplantation in children. This sample's TCRbeta library carried unique molecular identifier barcodes. Using its own MiXCR run on the PCR reads, TCRdb lists one record per CDR3 protein. The sample has roughly 420,000 distinct CDR3 sequences; around 15% are singletons. CDR1 LGHNA and CDR2 YNFKEQ come from the germline V gene. V shed 2 bases and J 0 bases; nucleotides not matched to a gene: 5. CDR3 length: 17 residues. As for this clonotype: Its cognate antigen is unknown.

Overall study findings and caveats: Newly generated T cells supplied most T-cell counts and diversity one year post-transplant. Reportedly, only several hundred clones from non-depleted graft cells drove alpha-beta T-cell counts at about two months.

V usage is TRBV4-2 and J usage is TRBJ2-3; 10 positions agree with TRBD2. This TCR was recovered from a boy under three years old who had a stem cell transplant for Wiskott-Aldrich syndrome, so the T cells may come from the graft donor. The sequencing here drew on PBMCs, mostly from graft donor cells, taken 360 days after TCRalphabeta/CD19-depleted stem cell transplant. CDR3 sequence: CASSQLAGGTSTDTQYF. The CDR3 nucleotides read TGTGCCAGCAGCCAATTAGCGGGGGGAACTAGCACAGATACGCAGTATTTT.